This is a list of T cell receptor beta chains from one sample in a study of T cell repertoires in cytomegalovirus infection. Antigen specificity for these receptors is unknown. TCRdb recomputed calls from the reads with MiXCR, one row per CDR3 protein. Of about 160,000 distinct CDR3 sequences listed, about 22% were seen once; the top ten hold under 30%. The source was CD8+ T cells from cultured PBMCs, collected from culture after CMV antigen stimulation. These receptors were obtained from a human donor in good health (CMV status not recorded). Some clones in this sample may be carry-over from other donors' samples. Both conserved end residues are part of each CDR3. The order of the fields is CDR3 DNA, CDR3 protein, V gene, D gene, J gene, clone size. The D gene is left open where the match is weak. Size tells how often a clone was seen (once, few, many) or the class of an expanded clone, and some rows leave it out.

DNA: TGTGCCAGCAGTTCGACAGGCCCAGCCCCCGGGGAGCTGTTTTTT; CDR3: CASSSTGPAPGELFF; V: TRBV27; D: -; J: TRBJ2-2; size: few
DNA: TGTGCCACCAGCAGAGGTTCGGGGGAATCAGATACGCAGTATTTT; CDR3: CATSRGSGESDTQYF; V: TRBV15; D: -; J: TRBJ2-3; size: -
DNA: TGTGCCAGCAGTGATAGTAACACGGTCCCGAGTGGCACCTTC; CDR3: CASSDSNTVPSGTF; V: TRBV2; D: -; J: TRBJ1-2; size: few
DNA: TGCAGCGTTGTACTAGGGGACTCCTATGGCTACACCTTC; CDR3: CSVVLGDSYGYTF; V: TRBV29-1; D: -; J: TRBJ1-2; size: -
DNA: TGTGCCAGCAGCTTAAGGGGCGCTAGAATAGATACGCAGTATTTT; CDR3: CASSLRGARIDTQYF; V: TRBV7-2; D: -; J: TRBJ2-3; size: -
DNA: TGTGCCTGGAGTGCCCAGGGACAGGGGGCTTGGAGCACTGAAGCTTTCTTT; CDR3: CAWSAQGQGAWSTEAFF; V: TRBV30; D: TRBD1; J: TRBJ1-1; size: -
DNA: TGTGCCAGCAGTGAAGCGGTCATCGGATACACTGAAGCTTTCTTT; CDR3: CASSEAVIGYTEAFF; V: TRBV6-1; D: -; J: TRBJ1-1; size: -
DNA: TGTGCCAGCAGCCCAGAAACCGGGACAGGGGTATACAATGAGCAGTTCTTC; CDR3: CASSPETGTGVYNEQFF; V: TRBV7-2; D: TRBD1; J: TRBJ2-1; size: few
DNA: TGTGCCACCAGTCAGCTTGCCAATCAGCCCCAGCATTTT; CDR3: CATSQLANQPQHF; V: TRBV24-1; D: -; J: TRBJ1-5; size: -
DNA: TGTGCCAGCACCAGAGGCTCGACGAGCACTGAAGCTTTCTTT; CDR3: CASTRGSTSTEAFF; V: TRBV6-5; D: -; J: TRBJ1-1; size: few
DNA: TGTGCCAGCAGTCCCTCCCCGACAGGGGGAGGAGAAAAACTGTTTTTT; CDR3: CASSPSPTGGGEKLFF; V: TRBV12-3/TRBV12-4; D: TRBD1; J: TRBJ1-4; size: few
DNA: TGTGCCAGCGCCATCCCAACCGCAACTAATGAAAAACTGTTTTTT; CDR3: CASAIPTATNEKLFF; V: TRBV12-3/TRBV12-4; D: -; J: TRBJ1-4; size: -
DNA: TGTGCCAGCAGCTTGTACCACCAGTACTTC; CDR3: CASSLYHQYF; V: TRBV5-8; D: -; J: TRBJ2-7; size: few
DNA: TGTGCCAGCAGCCAAGCTCAGGGGCGGTCTGAAGCTTTCTTT; CDR3: CASSQAQGRSEAFF; V: TRBV3-1; D: -; J: TRBJ1-1; size: -
DNA: TGTGCCAGCAGCCACGGGACTAGCGGGGGCGCCTACGAGCAGTACTTC; CDR3: CASSHGTSGGAYEQYF; V: TRBV7-2; D: TRBD2; J: TRBJ2-7; size: few
DNA: TGTGCCGTTTACAGGGCCCCTGAAGCTTTCTTT; CDR3: CAVYRAPEAFF; V: TRBV6-2/TRBV6-3; D: -; J: TRBJ1-1; size: -
DNA: TGCGCCAGCAGCCAAGTTCATCCGGCTTGGGAGACCCAGTACTTC; CDR3: CASSQVHPAWETQYF; V: TRBV4-3; D: -; J: TRBJ2-5; size: few
DNA: TGTGCCAGCAACTTAGCGACTAGCGGGGAGGCTAAACACATTCAGTACTTC; CDR3: CASNLATSGEAKHIQYF; V: TRBV7-8; D: TRBD2; J: TRBJ2-4; size: few
DNA: TGTGCCAGCAGCCGACTAGCGGGGGGGCTTGATGAGCAGTTCTTC; CDR3: CASSRLAGGLDEQFF; V: TRBV9; D: TRBD2; J: TRBJ2-1; size: -
DNA: TGTGCCAGCAGCTCGGGGACAGGGGGCGGGTGGCCCCAGCATTTT; CDR3: CASSSGTGGGWPQHF; V: TRBV11-2; D: TRBD1; J: TRBJ1-5; size: -
DNA: TGTGCCAGCACCCTCCGTGGGGGTGGTCGGAATGAGCAGTTCTTC; CDR3: CASTLRGGGRNEQFF; V: TRBV7-9; D: -; J: TRBJ2-1; size: few
DNA: TGTGCCAGCAAAATCGGGGGGTCCGGTGGCTACACCTTC; CDR3: CASKIGGSGGYTF; V: TRBV27; D: -; J: TRBJ1-2; size: many
DNA: TGTGCCAGTAGTGAAGAACCTCGCTCGGACGGCCCAGGGACTGAAGCTTTCTTT; CDR3: CASSEEPRSDGPGTEAFF; V: TRBV19; D: -; J: TRBJ1-1; size: few
DNA: TGTGCCAGCAGCTCAAGACAGGGTAGGGCCTACGAGCAGTACTTC; CDR3: CASSSRQGRAYEQYF; V: TRBV7-9; D: TRBD1; J: TRBJ2-7; size: few
DNA: TGTGCCAGCAGCTGGGGACAGACGTCTTTCTTT; CDR3: CASSWGQTSFF; V: TRBV7-9; D: TRBD1; J: TRBJ1-1; size: -
DNA: TGTGCCAGCAGTGTGACTAGCGGGGGGGTTAGCACAGATACGCAGTATTTT; CDR3: CASSVTSGGVSTDTQYF; V: TRBV12-3/TRBV12-4; D: TRBD2; J: TRBJ2-3; size: few
DNA: TGTGCCAGCAGCCTCCTCTCTGGGACAGTCCCCACAGATACGCAGTATTTT; CDR3: CASSLLSGTVPTDTQYF; V: TRBV7-2; D: TRBD1; J: TRBJ2-3; size: -
DNA: TGTGCCAGCAGTTCCCAAGGGACAGGGAGACATGGCTACACCTTC; CDR3: CASSSQGTGRHGYTF; V: TRBV27; D: TRBD1; J: TRBJ1-2; size: -
DNA: TGCGCCAGCAGCACCAGGGAGGGCTCTGGGGCCAACGTCCTGACTTTC; CDR3: CASSTREGSGANVLTF; V: TRBV4-1; D: TRBD2; J: TRBJ2-6; size: few
DNA: TGTGCCAGCAGTGCCCCGACAGGGCGCAATCAGCCCCAGCATTTT; CDR3: CASSAPTGRNQPQHF; V: TRBV2; D: TRBD1; J: TRBJ1-5; size: few
DNA: TGCAGTGCTAGATATACAGGGAACACCGGGGAGCTGTTTTTT; CDR3: CSARYTGNTGELFF; V: TRBV20-1; D: -; J: TRBJ2-2; size: few
DNA: TGTGCCAGTAGTAAACCCACGACAGGGCACAGCAATCAGCCCCAGCATTTT; CDR3: CASSKPTTGHSNQPQHF; V: TRBV19; D: TRBD1; J: TRBJ1-5; size: -
DNA: TGTGCCAGCAGCTCAGAACCTCAGTACGAGCAGTACTTC; CDR3: CASSSEPQYEQYF; V: TRBV11-2; D: -; J: TRBJ2-7; size: -
DNA: TGTGCCAGCAGCTTAGTAAGGACAGGGAATGGCTACACCTTC; CDR3: CASSLVRTGNGYTF; V: TRBV7-9; D: TRBD1; J: TRBJ1-2; size: many
DNA: TGTGCCAGCAGCCAAGTGTTCGCCGGCAACCAAGCCAAAAACATTCAGTACTTC; CDR3: CASSQVFAGNQAKNIQYF; V: TRBV4-2; D: -; J: TRBJ2-4; size: few
DNA: TGTGCCAGCAGTTGGGGTAGTGTATACCAGCCCCAGCATTTT; CDR3: CASSWGSVYQPQHF; V: TRBV12-3/TRBV12-4; D: -; J: TRBJ1-5; size: few
DNA: TGTGCCAGCAGCTTAGGGTTATCTGGGGCCAACGTCCTGACTTTC; CDR3: CASSLGLSGANVLTF; V: TRBV7-9; D: -; J: TRBJ2-6; size: -
DNA: TGTGCCAGCAGTTTACAGCAGTACAATGAGCAGTTCTTC; CDR3: CASSLQQYNEQFF; V: TRBV6-5; D: -; J: TRBJ2-1; size: -
DNA: TGTGCCAGCAGTTCCGGGACAGGGGGGCGTAGGGGTAATTCACCCCTCCACTTT; CDR3: CASSSGTGGRRGNSPLHF; V: TRBV12-3/TRBV12-4; D: TRBD1; J: TRBJ1-6; size: -
DNA: TGCGCCAGCAGTCCATCACGGGGCCTGAGCTCCTACGAGCAGTACTTC; CDR3: CASSPSRGLSSYEQYF; V: TRBV10-1; D: -; J: TRBJ2-7; size: -
DNA: TGCAGTGCTAGAGATTCTGAGGGAGGCTCCTATAATTCACCCCTCCACTTT; CDR3: CSARDSEGGSYNSPLHF; V: TRBV20-1; D: -; J: TRBJ1-6; size: -
DNA: TGCAGTGCTTGTCAAACAGGGCATCAGCCAGATACGCAGTATTTT; CDR3: CSACQTGHQPDTQYF; V: TRBV20-1; D: -; J: TRBJ2-3; size: -
DNA: TGTGCCACCAGCTGGAGGTTGAACACTGAAGCTTTCTTT; CDR3: CATSWRLNTEAFF; V: TRBV7-6; D: -; J: TRBJ1-1; size: few
DNA: TGTGCCAGCAGCCAAGGGACTAGCGGTTACAATGAGCAGTTCTTC; CDR3: CASSQGTSGYNEQFF; V: TRBV7-2; D: TRBD2; J: TRBJ2-1; size: -
DNA: TGTGCCAGCAGTTACGGATATGGCTACACCTTC; CDR3: CASSYGYGYTF; V: TRBV6-6; D: -; J: TRBJ1-2; size: -
DNA: TGTGCCAGCAGTTACTCGGCTAGCGGGGTTCGAGAGACCCAGTACTTC; CDR3: CASSYSASGVRETQYF; V: TRBV6-6; D: TRBD2; J: TRBJ2-5; size: -
DNA: TGTGCCAGCAGCTCTAAAGACACCTTC; CDR3: CASSSKDTF; V: TRBV7-2; D: -; J: TRBJ1-2; size: few
DNA: TGTGCCAGCAGTTACCCTACTTACTCCGGGACAAAAGTTATGAACACTGAAGCTTTCTTT; CDR3: CASSYPTYSGTKVMNTEAFF; V: TRBV6-5; D: -; J: TRBJ1-1; size: -
DNA: TGTGCCAGCAGCTTGGAGGGGGAGCAGTTCTTC; CDR3: CASSLEGEQFF; V: TRBV7-8; D: -; J: TRBJ2-1; size: few
DNA: TGTGCCAGCAGCTTACTTCAGGGGGCCCCTTGGGAAAAACTGTTTTTT; CDR3: CASSLLQGAPWEKLFF; V: TRBV7-2; D: TRBD1; J: TRBJ1-4; size: few
DNA: TGTGCCAGCAGCCTAATCCAGTATACAGGGCAACTGAACACCGGGGAGCTGTTTTTT; CDR3: CASSLIQYTGQLNTGELFF; V: TRBV7-9; D: -; J: TRBJ2-2; size: few
DNA: TGTGCCAGCAGCGGCGGCAGGGACACAGATACGCAGTATTTT; CDR3: CASSGGRDTDTQYF; V: TRBV7-9; D: -; J: TRBJ2-3; size: -
DNA: TGTGCCAGCAGCTTAGGGCCCTGGGACGCAAAAAACATTCAGTACTTC; CDR3: CASSLGPWDAKNIQYF; V: TRBV7-2; D: -; J: TRBJ2-4; size: -
DNA: TGTGCCAGCAGCTTAAATAAGCCCTACGAGCAGTACTTC; CDR3: CASSLNKPYEQYF; V: TRBV7-2; D: -; J: TRBJ2-7; size: many
DNA: TGTGCCAGCAGCTTAGGGAGACAGGACACAGATACGCAGTATTTT; CDR3: CASSLGRQDTDTQYF; V: TRBV7-9; D: -; J: TRBJ2-3; size: few
DNA: TGTGCCAGCAGCTTACCGGGATCCTTGTACGAGCAGTACTTC; CDR3: CASSLPGSLYEQYF; V: TRBV7-6; D: -; J: TRBJ2-7; size: -
DNA: TGTGCCAGCATGCGAGGGGGACAGGGGGCCCAAGAGACCCAGTACTTC; CDR3: CASMRGGQGAQETQYF; V: TRBV2; D: TRBD1; J: TRBJ2-5; size: -
DNA: TGTGCCAGCAGCTCCCCCCTTAACTATGGCTACACCTTC; CDR3: CASSSPLNYGYTF; V: TRBV5-6; D: -; J: TRBJ1-2; size: -
DNA: TGTGCCAGCAGCTTCGCCCCGGGACAGGGGATCGAGACCCAGTACTTC; CDR3: CASSFAPGQGIETQYF; V: TRBV7-9; D: TRBD1; J: TRBJ2-5; size: -